The next 20 T cell receptor beta chains were all read from a single sample in a study of PD-L1 blockade in urothelial cancer. Specified time point: pretreatment peripheral blood. TCRdb's copy holds only in-frame clones and misses some; the assay was immunoSEQ multiplex PCR. The repertoire holds 65,000 to 80,000 clones, with around 90% as singletons. This sample comprised PBMCs, obtained around atezolizumab (anti-PD-L1) treatment. The receptors originated from a man in his 70s with urothelial cancer.

The chain recombines TRBV29-1 with TRBJ2-2, with TRBD1 matching 7 bases. The CDR3 sequence is 14 residues long. V gave up 3 bases and J gave up 2 bases; unmatched junction bases: 3. Germline CDR1 SQVTM, CDR2 ANQGSEA. The CDR3 sequence is CSVETGFNTGELFF. Written as DNA, the CDR3 is TGCAGCGTTGAGACAGGGTTTAACACCGGGGAGCTGTTTTTT.

The CDR3 DNA follows: TGTGCCAGCAGTGACAGGGGGCGTCAAGAGACCCAGTACTTC. Encoded protein: CASSDRGRQETQYF. The V and J genes are TRBV28 and TRBJ2-5; 10 bases match TRBD1. Germline assignment: CDR1 MDHEN and CDR2 SYDVKM. There are 14 residues in the CDR3. V shed 5 bases and J 2 bases; nucleotides not matched to a gene: 2.

This sequence joins TRBV19 and TRBJ2-4, with 10 bases that match TRBD2. The germline CDR1 and CDR2 sequences are LNHDA and SQIVND (reference sequence). V shed 7 bases and J 7 bases; nucleotides not matched to a gene: 16. This CDR3 has 17 amino acids. The CDR3 nucleotides are TGTGCCAGTAAGGGGCTAGCGGGAGACGTCAACGGGAACATTCAGTACTTC. Translating gives CASKGLAGDVNGNIQYF. Complete variable domain (other parts from reference TRBV19 and TRBJ2-4): DGGITQSPKYLFRKEGQNVTLSCEQNLNHDAMYWYRQDPGQGLRLIYYSQIVNDFQKGDIAEGYSVSREKKESFPLTVTSAQKNPTAFYLCASKGLAGDVNGNIQYFGAGTRLSVL.

The chain uses TRBV2 and TRBJ1-5; unclear D gene. The CDR3 extends over 13 amino acids. Germline lookup yields CDR1 SNHLY and CDR2 FYNNEI. The germline V and J ends were trimmed by 4 bases and 7 bases, with 11 bases remaining between them. Here the CDR3 DNA reads TGTGCCAGCAGTGTTCGGGGTTGGCAGCCCCAGCATTTT. It specifies CASSVRGWQPQHF.

The rearrangement links TRBV12-5 to TRBJ1-1; 7 bases match TRBD1. Germline CDR1 LGHNT, CDR2 FRNRAP. The CDR3 is 12 amino acids. V lost 3 bases to trimming and J lost 12 bases; unmatched junction nucleotides: 7. The CDR3 coding sequence is TGTGCTAGTGGTTTCGACAGGGCCTCGACTTTCTTT. The encoded protein is CASGFDRASTFF.

This clone was detected only a few times. This chain links TRBV4-1 with TRBJ2-1; 10 bases are shared with TRBD1. J lost 3 bases, V lost 3 bases, and 2 bases had no gene match. In germline, CDR1 is MGHRA, CDR2 YSYEKL. This CDR3 is built from 15 residues. CDR3 protein: CASSQGTGVYNEQFF. The CDR3 DNA follows: TGCGCCAGCAGCCAGGGGACAGGGGTCTACAATGAGCAGTTCTTC.

The rearrangement uses TRBV5-5 and TRBJ2-5; a possible D gene is TRBD2 (7 bases). In germline, CDR1 is SGHKS, CDR2 YYEKEE (reference sequence). Trimming took off 1 base at V and 10 bases at J, with 11 bases between the two ends. This CDR3 is built from 12 residues. CDR3 loop: CASSLSGEGQYF. The CDR3 DNA is TGTGCCAGCAGCTTGTCAGGGGAGGGCCAGTACTTC.

The chain carries TRBV28 and TRBJ1-4, with D unresolved. With 3 bases removed from V and 5 bases from J, the gap between germline ends came to 16 bases. This CDR3 is built from 16 residues. Germline loops: CDR1 MDHEN, CDR2 SYDVKM. The CDR3 reads CASSFLGGRRNEKLFF. In DNA, the CDR3 is TGTGCCAGCAGTTTCCTAGGCGGACGGAGGAATGAAAAACTGTTTTTT.

This clone showed up just a few times. The chain combines TRBV30 with TRBJ1-1; possible D gene TRBD1, 6 bases. V lost 2 bases and J lost 5, with 18 bases in between. The CDR3 is made up of 15 amino acids. Germline CDR1 is GTSNPN and CDR2 is SVGIG (reference sequence). This chain's CDR3 is CAWSIWGLKGTEAFF. CDR3 in DNA: TGTGCCTGGAGTATTTGGGGGCTGAAGGGAACTGAAGCTTTCTTT.

The rearrangement joins TRBV6-1 to TRBJ2-7, with 10 nucleotides matching TRBD2. The CDR3 has 15 amino acids. V dropped 6 bases and J dropped 0; count of bases not matched to a gene: 5. Germline V gene data show CDR1 as MNHNS and CDR2 as SASEGT. The CDR3 is CASSLLAGSSYEQYF. The CDR3 coding sequence is TGTGCCAGCAGCTTACTAGCGGGAAGCTCCTACGAGCAGTACTTC.

The genes are TRBV15 and TRBJ1-2, with 7 bases aligning to TRBD1. Germline V gives CDR1 LNHNV, CDR2 YYDKDF (reference sequence). CDR3 length equals 15 residues. V gave up 3 bases and J gave up 3 bases; unmatched junction bases: 7. CDR3 DNA sequence: TGTGCCACCAGCAGTGTTGGGACAGCTTACTATGGCTACACCTTC. It specifies CATSSVGTAYYGYTF.

The rearrangement uses TRBV15 and TRBJ2-7; 9 nucleotides agree with TRBD2. V dropped 6 bases and J dropped 5; count of bases not matched to a gene: 5. The CDR3 has 13 amino acids. Germline loops: CDR1 LNHNV, CDR2 YYDKDF (reference sequence). CDR3 loop: CATRGSGGNEQYF. The CDR3 coding sequence is TGTGCCACCAGGGGTAGCGGGGGTAACGAGCAGTACTTC. Full variable domain (outside the CDR3, taken from reference TRBV15 and TRBJ2-7): DAMVIQNPRYQVTQFGKPVTLSCSQTLNHNVMYWYQQKSSQAPKLLFHYYDKDFNNEADTPDNFQSRRPNTSFCFLDIRSPGLGDTAMYLCATRGSGGNEQYFGPGTRLTVT.

The genes are TRBV5-1 and TRBJ1-2; TRBD1 matches at 7 bases. V shed 4 bases, J shed 6 bases, and the junction held 3 bases outside the gene matches. CDR3 length equals 12 residues. Germline-derived CDR1 and CDR2 are SGHRS and YFSETQ. The CDR3 nucleotides are TGCGCCAGCAGCGTCACAGGGGATGGCTACACCTTC. This encodes CASSVTGDGYTF.

The chain employs TRBV6-5 and TRBJ2-7, with TRBD1 matching over 8 bases. This CDR3 is built from 15 residues. With V trimmed by 0 bases and J by 6 bases, 7 bases remained unmatched. CDR1 MNHEY and CDR2 SVGAGI come from the germline V gene. The CDR3 is CASSYSGRGLSEQYF. The CDR3 bases are TGTGCCAGCAGTTACTCGGGCAGGGGGCTAAGCGAGCAGTACTTC.

The chain has TRBV28 and TRBJ2-3, with 10 bases aligning to TRBD1. V gave up 2 bases and J gave up 2 bases; unmatched junction bases: 1. Germline CDR1 MDHEN, CDR2 SYDVKM. CDR3 size: 15 residues. As DNA, the CDR3 is TGTGCCAGCAGTTTAGACAGGGGGCTCACAGATACGCAGTATTTT. Translation: CASSLDRGLTDTQYF.

This chain connects TRBV7-8 to TRBJ1-5; 9 bases line up with TRBD1. The CDR3 has 16 amino acids. CDR1 and CDR2 (germline): SGHVS, FQNEAQ. Germline trimming cut 5 bases from V and 7 bases from J; bases unmatched to any gene: 12. Written as DNA, the CDR3 is TGTGCCAGCAGCGCCTCCCGGACAGGGGTTTTACAGCCCCAGCATTTT. It yields the protein CASSASRTGVLQPQHF.

J is TRBJ1-3 and V is TRBV28; D not resolved. Germline assignment: CDR1 MDHEN and CDR2 SYDVKM. The V and J ends lost 3 bases and 0 bases respectively, with 9 bases between them. The CDR3 loop spans 15 amino acids. As DNA, the CDR3 is TGTGCCAGCAGTTTTACAGCTAACTCTGGAAACACCATATATTTT. This encodes CASSFTANSGNTIYF.

The rearrangement joins TRBV2 to TRBJ2-7; 13 bases map to TRBD2. The CDR3 length is 17 residues. Germline loops: CDR1 SNHLY, CDR2 FYNNEI. Trimming at V came to 4 bases and at J to 2 bases, leaving 8 bases not matched to a gene. In DNA, the CDR3 is TGTGCCAGCAGTGGCAGACTAGCGGGAGGTCTTCCCTACGAGCAGTACTTC. Translation gives CASSGRLAGGLPYEQYF.

This rearrangement joins TRBV10-3 to TRBJ2-7; D perhaps matches TRBD2 (7 bases). Trimming shortened V by 4 bases and J by 1 base, and 23 bases separated the two germline ends. The CDR3 has 18 residues. Germline values: CDR1 ENHRY, CDR2 SYGVKD. The CDR3 nucleotides are TGTGCCATCAGTGGCCCAAGGGTTGAAGGGGGGGAATCCTACGAGCAGTACTTC. This gives the protein CAISGPRVEGGESYEQYF.

The chain links TRBV29-1 to TRBJ2-7, with 10 bases aligning to TRBD2. V lost 5 bases and J lost 7; bases outside the gene matches: 11. The CDR3 sequence is 14 residues long. Looked up from germline, CDR1 is SQVTM and CDR2 is ANQGSEA. CDR3 DNA sequence: TGCAGCGTTATAGTGGCTAGCGGGAGAGTGGAGCAGTACTTC. Protein sequence: CSVIVASGRVEQYF.